Each of the 13 T cell receptor beta chains below was sequenced from the same sample in a study of T-cell reconstitution after alpha-beta-depleted transplantation in children (dated by TCRdb to about 2016). Libraries were built with PCR. Data came from an Illumina HiSeq 2500. TCR libraries were prepared with molecular barcoding, using unique molecular identifiers to normalize TCRbeta repertoire quantification. The raw public reads went through TCRdb reprocessing: fastp at Q25, MiXCR clone calling, in-frame beta chains kept. Here each entry gathers all rows of one CDR3 protein and keeps the most common genes and DNA. The sample table contains hundreds of thousands of distinct CDR3 sequences; only one count was recorded for around 25% of them. The ten most abundant clones make up about 5% of the sample. The sample's treatment or condition label, in plain terms: allogeneic hematopoietic cell transplantation with graft depleted of TCRalphabeta T cells and CD19 B cells.

Here the sequenced sample was PBMCs, mostly from graft donor cells, taken 360 days after TCRalphabeta/CD19-depleted stem cell transplant. The receptors here all came from a female patient between 2 and 15 years old who had a stem cell transplant for congenital amegakaryocytic thrombocytopenia, so the T cells may come from the graft donor.

The chain joins TRBV12-3 or TRBV12-4 to TRBJ1-1; 7 positions match TRBD1. CDR3 length equals 14 residues. Trimming took 4 bases from V and 4 from J; bases not matched to a gene: 6. CDR3 coding DNA: TGTGCCAGCAGTTCTGACAGGGCGGGCACTGAAGCTTTCTTT. It is translated as CASSSDRAGTEAFF.

J is TRBJ2-1 and V is TRBV18, with 13 bases that match TRBD2. This CDR3 spans 17 amino acids. V trimming: 6 bases; J trimming: 6 bases; junction bases outside the gene matches: 11. Germline assignment: CDR1 KGHSH and CDR2 LQKENI. The CDR3, as DNA: TGTGCCAGCTCCCTTTATAGGAGGACTAGCGGGGGCAATGAGCAGTTCTTC. Amino acid sequence: CASSLYRRTSGGNEQFF.

This sequence joins TRBV28 and TRBJ2-7; possible D gene TRBD2, 6 bases. The CDR3 spans 14 residues. Germline-derived CDR1 and CDR2 are MDHEN and SYDVKM. V shed 2 bases and J shed 2 bases, with 10 bases lying between them. CDR3: CASSLGGEAYEQYF. In DNA, the CDR3 is TGTGCCAGCAGTTTAGGCGGGGAAGCCTACGAGCAGTACTTC.

This clonotype appeared a few times. The V call is TRBV7-9, the J call TRBJ2-3, with a weak D call TRBD1 (5 bases). Germline V gives CDR1 SEHNR, CDR2 FQNEAQ (reference sequence). CDR3 size: 12 residues. Trimming stripped 5 bases from V and 6 bases from J, with 9 bases between. CDR3 sequence reads: CASSPHRDTQYF. The DNA of the CDR3 is TGTGCCAGCAGCCCACACAGGGATACGCAGTATTTT.

V and J are TRBV14 and TRBJ2-5, with D perhaps assigned TRBD1 or TRBD2 (5 bases each). Trimming left V 3 bases short and J 1 base short, with 12 bases between. The V gene's germline CDR1 is SGHDN and CDR2 FVKESK. The length of the CDR3 is 15 residues. The CDR3, as DNA: TGTGCCAGCAGCCAGTTATGGGGACCCCAAGAGACCCAGTACTTC. Protein product: CASSQLWGPQETQYF.

DNA for the CDR3: TGTGCCAGCATAAGCGGGGAGATAGGCAATGAGCAGTTCTTC. This codes for CASISGEIGNEQFF. This chain joins TRBV2 and TRBJ2-1; 7 bases match TRBD2. There are 14 residues in the CDR3. From germline, CDR1 is SNHLY and CDR2 FYNNEI. Trimming removed 7 bases from V and 6 bases from J; junction bases left unmatched: 9.

Concerning this clonotype itself: One end of the junction varies from germline; a read error may be responsible. The J gene is TRBJ1-5, the V gene TRBV24-1; D gene ambiguous. The CDR3 has 14 amino acids. From germline, CDR1 is KGHDR and CDR2 SFDVKD. In nucleotides, the CDR3 is TGTGCCACGAGTGCGGGAGGGAGGAATCAGCCCCAGCATTTT. It encodes CATSAGGRNQPQHF.

This clonotype was detected ten times or more. The chain couples TRBV4-3 to TRBJ2-2; D not resolved. Per the germline V gene, CDR1 is LGHNA and CDR2 is YSLEER. V was clipped by 1 base and J by 6 bases, with 12 bases between them. The CDR3 totals 15 residues. CDR3 in amino acids: CASSQAALVSGELFF. CDR3 bases: TGCGCCAGCAGCCAAGCGGCGCTGGTGTCCGGGGAGCTGTTTTTT.

This clonotype was seen a few times. The chain combines TRBV28 with TRBJ2-5; no clear D gene. Germline V gene sequence: CDR1 MDHEN, CDR2 SYDVKM. This CDR3 is built from 18 residues. V dropped 1 base and J dropped 2 bases, with 20 bases sitting between them. CDR3 region: CASSLSWMMVTDQETQYF. The CDR3 DNA is TGTGCCAGCAGTTTATCATGGATGATGGTAACAGATCAAGAGACCCAGTACTTC.

This sequence joins TRBV2 and TRBJ1-4; possibly TRBD1 for D (5 bases). The CDR3 loop spans 14 amino acids. Germline V lookup: CDR1 SNHLY, CDR2 FYNNEI. V shed 6 bases and J shed 7 bases, with 15 bases lying between them. The chain's CDR3 is CASRPRVETEKLFF. The CDR3 DNA follows: TGTGCCAGCAGACCCAGGGTGGAGACTGAAAAACTGTTTTTT.

V and J are TRBV12-3 or TRBV12-4 and TRBJ2-2; the match to TRBD2 covers 7 bases. V shed 4 bases, J shed 0 bases, and the junction held 20 bases outside the gene matches. CDR3 length: 21 residues. The CDR3 nucleotides read TGTGCCAGCAGTTCCCTCGTACTAGCGAAAAACCCAAAAACGAACACCGGGGAGCTGTTTTTT. It translates to CASSSLVLAKNPKTNTGELFF.

The chain is built from TRBV27 and TRBJ2-7; D may be TRBD2 (5 bases). V was shortened by 1 base and J by 6 bases, with 19 bases between the two germline ends. The CDR3 consists of 16 residues. The germline V gene encodes CDR1 MNHEY and CDR2 SMNVEV (reference sequence). CDR3 amino acids: CASSLWATWRVSEQYF. The DNA for the CDR3 is TGTGCCAGCAGTTTATGGGCAACCTGGCGGGTCTCCGAGCAGTACTTC.

The chain combines TRBV5-1 with TRBJ2-7; D gene uncertain. This CDR3 is 14 amino acids long. CDR1 is SGHRS, CDR2 YFSETQ, per germline. Between the trimmed V and J ends, which lost 1 base and 1 base, there was a span of 9 bases. The CDR3 DNA is TGCGCCAGCAGCTTGCAACAGTTATCCTACGAGCAGTACTTC. This translates into CASSLQQLSYEQYF.